This entry describes one TCR beta chain. The sample belongs to a study of blood T cell repertoires in COVID-19. About the research overall: Sources were T cells, B-cell-depleted T cells, or PBMCs; the material itself was cDNA or gDNA.

The protocol was immunoSEQ multiplex PCR, while the TCRdb copy is restricted to in-frame clones and leaves out a portion. The sample has roughly 410,000 clones; around 89% are singletons. V lost 8 bases and J lost 3; bases outside the gene matches: 3. The CDR3 loop spans 14 amino acids. Germline lookup yields CDR1 LNHDA and CDR2 SQIVND (reference sequence). Sequencing was carried out using peripheral blood. This clonotype was sampled from a middle-aged woman with COVID-19, enrolled during active disease. This sequence joins TRBV19 and TRBJ1-6; 8 positions agree with TRBD1. CDR3 DNA sequence: TGTGCCAGTCAGGGGGCCAACTATAATTCACCCCTCCACTTT. Protein sequence: CASQGANYNSPLHF.